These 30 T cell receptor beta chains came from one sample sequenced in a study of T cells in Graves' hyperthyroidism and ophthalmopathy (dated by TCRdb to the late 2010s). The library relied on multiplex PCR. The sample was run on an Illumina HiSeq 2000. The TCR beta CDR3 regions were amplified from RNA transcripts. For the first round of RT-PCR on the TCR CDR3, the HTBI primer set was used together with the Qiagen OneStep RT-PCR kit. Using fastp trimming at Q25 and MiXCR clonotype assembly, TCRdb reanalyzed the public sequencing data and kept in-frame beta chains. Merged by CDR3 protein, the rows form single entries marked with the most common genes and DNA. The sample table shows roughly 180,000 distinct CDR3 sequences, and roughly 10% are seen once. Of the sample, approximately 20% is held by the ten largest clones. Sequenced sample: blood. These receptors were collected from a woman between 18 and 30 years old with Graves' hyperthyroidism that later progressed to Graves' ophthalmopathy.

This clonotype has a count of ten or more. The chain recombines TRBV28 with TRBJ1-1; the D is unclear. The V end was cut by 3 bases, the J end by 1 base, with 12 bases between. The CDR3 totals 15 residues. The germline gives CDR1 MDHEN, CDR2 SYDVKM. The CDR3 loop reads CASSFSTAGNTEAFF. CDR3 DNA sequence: TGTGCCAGCAGTTTTAGTACCGCGGGGAACACTGAAGCTTTCTTT.

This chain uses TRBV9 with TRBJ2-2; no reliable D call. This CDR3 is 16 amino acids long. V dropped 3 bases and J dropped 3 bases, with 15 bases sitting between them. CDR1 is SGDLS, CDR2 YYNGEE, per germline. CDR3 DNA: TGTGCCAGCAGCGCCTCCGGGTTACCGGACACCGGGGAGCTGTTTTTT. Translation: CASSASGLPDTGELFF.

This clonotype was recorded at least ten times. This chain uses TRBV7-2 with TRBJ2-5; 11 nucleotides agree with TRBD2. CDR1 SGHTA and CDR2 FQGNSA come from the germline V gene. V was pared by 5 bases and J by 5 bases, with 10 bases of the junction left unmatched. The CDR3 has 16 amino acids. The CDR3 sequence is CASSKPTSGGRETQYF. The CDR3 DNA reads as TGTGCCAGCAGCAAACCCACTAGCGGGGGCCGGGAGACCCAGTACTTC. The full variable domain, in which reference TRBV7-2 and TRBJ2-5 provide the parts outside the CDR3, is GAGVSQSPSNKVTEKGKDVELRCDPISGHTALYWYRQSLGQGLEFLIYFQGNSAPDKSGLPSDRFSAERTGGSVSTLTIQRTQQEDSAVYLCASSKPTSGGRETQYFGPGTRLLVL.

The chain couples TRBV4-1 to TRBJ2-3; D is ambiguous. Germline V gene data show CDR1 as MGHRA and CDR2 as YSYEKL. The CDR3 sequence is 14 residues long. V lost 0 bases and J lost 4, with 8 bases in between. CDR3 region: CASSQDLPADTQYF. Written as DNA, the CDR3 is TGCGCCAGCAGCCAAGACCTACCGGCAGATACGCAGTATTTT.

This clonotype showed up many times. The CDR3 sequence is CASSLLGPEAFF. DNA of the CDR3: TGTGCCAGCAGCTTATTGGGGCCAGAAGCTTTCTTT. V gene TRBV11-1 combines with J gene TRBJ1-1; weak D call: TRBD1 (5 bases). V was trimmed by 2 bases and J by 8 bases, leaving 9 bases between them. The CDR3 is 12 residues long. In germline, CDR1 is SGHAT, CDR2 FQDESV (reference sequence). Complete variable domain (other parts from reference TRBV11-1 and TRBJ1-1): EAEVAQSPRYKITEKSQAVAFWCDPISGHATLYWYRQILGQGPELLVQFQDESVVDDSQLPKDRFSAERLKGVDSTLKIQPAELGDSAMYLCASSLLGPEAFFGQGTRLTVV.

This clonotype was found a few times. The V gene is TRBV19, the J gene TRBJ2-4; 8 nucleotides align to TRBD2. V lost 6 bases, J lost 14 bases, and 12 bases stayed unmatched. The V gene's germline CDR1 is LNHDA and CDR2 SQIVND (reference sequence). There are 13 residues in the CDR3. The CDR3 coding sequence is TGTGCCAGTAGAGGCCAGACTAGCGTTCCAAAGTACTTC. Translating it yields CASRGQTSVPKYF.

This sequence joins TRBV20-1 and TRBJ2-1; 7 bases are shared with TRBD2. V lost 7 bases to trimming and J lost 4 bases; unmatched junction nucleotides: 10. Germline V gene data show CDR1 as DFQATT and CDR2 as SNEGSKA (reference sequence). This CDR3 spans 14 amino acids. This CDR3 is CSVRTGTIYNEQFF. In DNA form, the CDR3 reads TGCAGTGTTAGGACCGGGACTATATACAATGAGCAGTTCTTC.

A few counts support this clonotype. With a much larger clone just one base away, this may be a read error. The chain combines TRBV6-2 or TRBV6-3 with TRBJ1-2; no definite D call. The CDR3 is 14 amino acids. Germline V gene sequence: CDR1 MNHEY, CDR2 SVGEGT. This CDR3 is CAGSGGPTLYGYTF. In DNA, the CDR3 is TGTGCCGGCAGTGGCGGGCCTACGTTATATGGCTACACCTTC.

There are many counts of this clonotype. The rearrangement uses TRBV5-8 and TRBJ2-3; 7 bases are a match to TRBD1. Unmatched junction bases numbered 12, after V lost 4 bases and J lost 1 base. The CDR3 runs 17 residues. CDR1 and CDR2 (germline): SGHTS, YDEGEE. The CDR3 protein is CASSLGQGGPGTDTQYF. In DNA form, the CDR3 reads TGTGCCAGCAGCCTTGGACAAGGGGGCCCGGGCACAGATACGCAGTATTTT.

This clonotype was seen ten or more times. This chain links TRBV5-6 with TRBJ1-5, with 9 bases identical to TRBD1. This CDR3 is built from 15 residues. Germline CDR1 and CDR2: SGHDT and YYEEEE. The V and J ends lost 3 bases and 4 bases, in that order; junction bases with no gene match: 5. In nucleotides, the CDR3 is TGTGCCAGCAGCTGGGGGACAGGGCGGAATCAGCCCCAGCATTTT. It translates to CASSWGTGRNQPQHF.

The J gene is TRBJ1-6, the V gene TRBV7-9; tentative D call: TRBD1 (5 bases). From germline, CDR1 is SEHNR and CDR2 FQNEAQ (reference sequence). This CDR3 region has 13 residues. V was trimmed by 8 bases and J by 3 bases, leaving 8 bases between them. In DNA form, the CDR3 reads TGTGCCAGCGTTCAGGGCTATAATTCACCCCTCCACTTT. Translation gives CASVQGYNSPLHF. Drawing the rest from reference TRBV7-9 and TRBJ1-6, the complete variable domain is DTGVSQNPRHKITKRGQNVTFRCDPISEHNRLYWYRQTLGQGPEFLTYFQNEAQLEKSRLLSDRFSAERPKGSFSTLEIQRTEQGDSAMYLCASVQGYNSPLHFGNGTRLTVT.

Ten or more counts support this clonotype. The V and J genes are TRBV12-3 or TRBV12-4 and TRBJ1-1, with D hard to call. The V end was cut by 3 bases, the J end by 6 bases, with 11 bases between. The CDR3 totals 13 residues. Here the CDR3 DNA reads TGTGCCAGCAGTTTGGTGGCAGCCGCTGAAGCTTTCTTT. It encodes CASSLVAAAEAFF.

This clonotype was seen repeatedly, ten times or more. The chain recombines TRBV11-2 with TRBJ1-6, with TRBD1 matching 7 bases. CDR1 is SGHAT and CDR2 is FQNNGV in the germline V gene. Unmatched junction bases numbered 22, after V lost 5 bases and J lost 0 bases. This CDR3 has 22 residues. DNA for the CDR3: TGTGCCAGCAGCCCGAGACCTTCGACAGGGCGCACCCAGAGCTCCTATAATTCACCCCTCCACTTT. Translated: CASSPRPSTGRTQSSYNSPLHF. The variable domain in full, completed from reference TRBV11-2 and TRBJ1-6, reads EAGVAQSPRYKIIEKRQSVAFWCNPISGHATLYWYQQILGQGPKLLIQFQNNGVVDDSQLPKDRFSAERLKGVDSTLKIQPAKLEDSAVYLCASSPRPSTGRTQSSYNSPLHFGNGTRLTVT.

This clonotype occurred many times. The CDR3 region is CASSERVRSYEQYF. The CDR3 region has the DNA TGTGCCAGCAGTGAGCGCGTACGCTCCTACGAGCAGTACTTC. The J gene is TRBJ2-7, the V gene TRBV27; D is ambiguous. Trimming removed 5 bases from V and 0 bases from J, with 11 bases in between. Germline CDR1 MNHEY, CDR2 SMNVEV (reference sequence). This CDR3 region has 14 residues.

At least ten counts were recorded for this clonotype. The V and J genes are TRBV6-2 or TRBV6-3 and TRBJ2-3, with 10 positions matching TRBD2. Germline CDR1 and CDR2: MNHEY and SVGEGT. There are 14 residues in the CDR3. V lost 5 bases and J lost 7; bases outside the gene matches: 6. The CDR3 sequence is CASSRSGRPYTQYF. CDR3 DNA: TGTGCCAGCAGTCGTAGCGGGAGGCCCTATACGCAGTATTTT.

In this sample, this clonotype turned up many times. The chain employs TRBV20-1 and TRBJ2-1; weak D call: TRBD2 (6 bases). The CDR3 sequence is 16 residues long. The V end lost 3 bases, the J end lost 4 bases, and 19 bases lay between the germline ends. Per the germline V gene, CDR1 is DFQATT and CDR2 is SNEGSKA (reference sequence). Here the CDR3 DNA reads TGCAGTGCTAGGACCGTATCGGACTACCGATACAATGAGCAGTTCTTC. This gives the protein CSARTVSDYRYNEQFF.

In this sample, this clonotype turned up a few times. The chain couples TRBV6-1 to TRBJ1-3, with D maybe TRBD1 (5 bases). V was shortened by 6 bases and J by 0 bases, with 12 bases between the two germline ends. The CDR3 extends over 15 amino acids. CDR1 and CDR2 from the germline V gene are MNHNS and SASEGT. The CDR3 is CASRSQGTSGNTIYF. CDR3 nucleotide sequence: TGTGCCAGCAGATCCCAGGGTACCTCTGGAAACACCATATATTTT.

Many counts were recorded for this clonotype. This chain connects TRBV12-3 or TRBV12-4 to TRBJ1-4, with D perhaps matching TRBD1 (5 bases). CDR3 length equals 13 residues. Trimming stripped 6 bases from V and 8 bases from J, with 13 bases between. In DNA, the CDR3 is TGTGCCAGCAGGAGGGGTCCGGAGGAAAAACTGTTTTTT. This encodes CASRRGPEEKLFF.

CDR3 bases: TGCGCCAGCAGCCAAGCCCCTAGTGACCGGACAATCGTAGGTGAGCAGTTCTTC. This gives the protein CASSQAPSDRTIVGEQFF. The rearrangement joins TRBV4-1 to TRBJ2-1, with D perhaps matching TRBD1 (5 bases). V was pared by 1 base and J by 9 bases, with 25 bases between. In germline, CDR1 is MGHRA, CDR2 YSYEKL. There are 18 residues in the CDR3.

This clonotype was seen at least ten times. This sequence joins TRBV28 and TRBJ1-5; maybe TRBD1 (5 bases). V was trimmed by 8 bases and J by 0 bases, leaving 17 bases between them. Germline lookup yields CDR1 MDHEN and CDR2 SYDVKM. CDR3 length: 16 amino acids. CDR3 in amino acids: CASWGVRGYSNQPQHF. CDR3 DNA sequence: TGTGCCAGCTGGGGTGTAAGGGGCTATAGCAATCAGCCCCAGCATTTT.

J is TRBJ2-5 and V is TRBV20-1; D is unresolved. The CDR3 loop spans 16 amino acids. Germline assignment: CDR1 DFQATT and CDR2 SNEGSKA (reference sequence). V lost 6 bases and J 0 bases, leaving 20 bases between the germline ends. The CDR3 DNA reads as TGCAGTGCGCGCTACCCGTGGGCTCGAAACCAAGAGACCCAGTACTTC. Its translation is CSARYPWARNQETQYF.

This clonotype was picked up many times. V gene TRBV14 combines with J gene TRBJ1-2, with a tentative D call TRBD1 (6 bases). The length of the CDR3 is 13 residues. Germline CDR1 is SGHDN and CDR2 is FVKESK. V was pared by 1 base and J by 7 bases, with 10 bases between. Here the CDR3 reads CASSQGRGFGYTF. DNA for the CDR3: TGTGCCAGCAGCCAAGGCAGGGGCTTTGGCTACACCTTC.

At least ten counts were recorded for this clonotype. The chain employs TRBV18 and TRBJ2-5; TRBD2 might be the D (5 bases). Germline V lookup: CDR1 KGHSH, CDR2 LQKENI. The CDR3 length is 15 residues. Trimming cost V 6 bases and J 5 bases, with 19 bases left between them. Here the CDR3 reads CASSHRIALRETQYF. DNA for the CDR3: TGTGCCAGCTCTCATAGAATAGCGCTGCGGGAGACCCAGTACTTC. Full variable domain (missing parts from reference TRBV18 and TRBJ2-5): NAGVMQNPRHLVRRRGQEARLRCSPMKGHSHVYWYRQLPEEGLKFMVYLQKENIIDESGMPKERFSAEFPKEGPSILRIQQVVRGDSAAYFCASSHRIALRETQYFGPGTRLLVL.

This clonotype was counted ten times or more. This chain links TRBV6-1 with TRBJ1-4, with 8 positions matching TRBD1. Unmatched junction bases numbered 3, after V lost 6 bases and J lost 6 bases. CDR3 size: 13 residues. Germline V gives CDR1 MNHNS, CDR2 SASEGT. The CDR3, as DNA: TGTGCCAGCAGACAGGGGGGAGATGAAAAACTGTTTTTT. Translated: CASRQGGDEKLFF.

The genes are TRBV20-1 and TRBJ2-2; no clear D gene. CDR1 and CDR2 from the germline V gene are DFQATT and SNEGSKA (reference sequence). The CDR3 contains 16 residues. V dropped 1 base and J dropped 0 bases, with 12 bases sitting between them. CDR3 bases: TGCAGTGCTAGAGTGGGGTGGGTAGCGAACACCGGGGAGCTGTTTTTT. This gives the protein CSARVGWVANTGELFF.

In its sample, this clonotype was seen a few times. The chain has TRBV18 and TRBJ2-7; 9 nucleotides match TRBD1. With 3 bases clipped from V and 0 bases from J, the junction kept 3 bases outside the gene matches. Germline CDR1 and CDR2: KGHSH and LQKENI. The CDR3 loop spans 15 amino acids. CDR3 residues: CASSPGQGFSYEQYF. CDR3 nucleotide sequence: TGTGCCAGCTCACCGGGACAGGGATTCTCCTACGAGCAGTACTTC.

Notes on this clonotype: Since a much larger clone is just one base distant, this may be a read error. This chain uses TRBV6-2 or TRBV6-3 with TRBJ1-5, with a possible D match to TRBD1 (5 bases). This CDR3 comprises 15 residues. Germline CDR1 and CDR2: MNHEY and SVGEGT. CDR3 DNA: TGTGTCGGCGCGGCAGGCCCCAGGGGCAATCAGCCCCAGCATTTT. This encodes CVGAAGPRGNQPQHF.

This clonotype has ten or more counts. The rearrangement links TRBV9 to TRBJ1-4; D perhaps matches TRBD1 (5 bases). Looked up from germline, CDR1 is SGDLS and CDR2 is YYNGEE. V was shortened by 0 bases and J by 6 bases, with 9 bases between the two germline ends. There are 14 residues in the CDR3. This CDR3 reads CASSVAAGHEKLFF. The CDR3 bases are TGTGCCAGCAGCGTAGCGGCAGGGCATGAAAAACTGTTTTTT.

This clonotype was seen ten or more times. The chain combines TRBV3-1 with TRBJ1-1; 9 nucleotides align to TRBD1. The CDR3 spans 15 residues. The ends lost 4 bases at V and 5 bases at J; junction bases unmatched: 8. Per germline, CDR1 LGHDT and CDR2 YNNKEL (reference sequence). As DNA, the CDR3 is TGTGCCAGCAGCCCCGGGACAGGGAGGAGGACTGAAGCTTTCTTT. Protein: CASSPGTGRRTEAFF.

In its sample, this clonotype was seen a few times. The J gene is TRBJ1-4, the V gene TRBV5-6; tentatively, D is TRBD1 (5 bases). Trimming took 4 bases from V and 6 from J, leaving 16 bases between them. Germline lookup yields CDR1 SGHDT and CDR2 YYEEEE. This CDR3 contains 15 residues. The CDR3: CASSIYRKPDEKLFF. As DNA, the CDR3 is TGTGCCAGCAGCATCTACAGGAAGCCGGATGAAAAACTGTTTTTT.